Below are 4 T cell receptor beta chains sequenced from a single sample in a study of a mutant IDH1 vaccine in newly diagnosed glioma. The time point was: baseline, week 1 (first vaccination visit). Documented treatment: pre-vaccination baseline after standard-of-care therapy. TCRdb keeps only in-frame clones here, not all; method: immunoSEQ multiplex PCR. Of 85,000 to 100,000 clones listed, about 80% are singletons. The source was PBMCs, collected from a glioma patient treated with radiotherapy, temozolomide or both. These receptor sequences come from a man in his forties with glioma.

CDR3 bases: TGTGCCAGCAGCTTAGCAGAGAGATCCTCCTACAATGAGCAGTTCTTC. This gives the protein CASSLAERSSYNEQFF. This rearrangement joins TRBV11-2 to TRBJ2-1, with D unclear. V shed 1 base and J shed 0 bases, with 10 bases lying between them. The germline gives CDR1 SGHAT, CDR2 FQNNGV. This CDR3 region has 16 residues.

The table lists this clone with a count of one. The V and J genes are TRBV6-5 and TRBJ1-4; D call uncertain. Germline V gene sequence: CDR1 MNHEY, CDR2 SVGAGI. The CDR3 sequence is 15 residues long. V was pared by 6 bases and J by 7 bases, with 18 bases between. The CDR3 protein is CASSSGPMQFEKLFF. In nucleotides, the CDR3 is TGTGCCAGCAGCTCCGGACCGATGCAATTTGAAAAACTGTTTTTT.

The V and J genes are TRBV11-1 and TRBJ2-1, with TRBD2 matching over 9 bases. Looked up from germline, CDR1 is SGHAT and CDR2 is FQDESV (reference sequence). Germline trimming cut 5 bases from V and 5 bases from J; bases unmatched to any gene: 13. CDR3 size: 17 residues. In nucleotides, the CDR3 is TGTGCCAGCAGCCCATCCTATGGCGGGAGGGGGGACAATGAGCAGTTCTTC. Its translation is CASSPSYGGRGDNEQFF.

This sequence joins TRBV6-1 and TRBJ2-5, with TRBD2 identical over 13 bases. V gave up 4 bases and J gave up 5 bases; unmatched junction bases: 4. Germline V gene lookup returns CDR1 MNHNS and CDR2 SASEGT. This CDR3 is 15 amino acids long. CDR3 DNA: TGTGCCAGCAGTGGGGGACTAGCGGGAAGCGAGACCCAGTACTTC. It codes for CASSGGLAGSETQYF.